The source of this T cell receptor beta chain is a study of cytomegalovirus exposure and HLA in healthy donors. Study context: From HLA-typed donors, an early data release held tens of millions of unique TCRs.

The CDR3 covers 17 residues. Germline assignment: CDR1 WSHSY and CDR2 SAAADI. PCR employed 60 Vbeta and 13 Jbeta primers. The method was immunoSEQ multiplex PCR; TCRdb's version includes in-frame clones alone and lacks a portion of them. The sample contains 200,000 to 250,000 clones, roughly 70% of which appear only once. With regard to this clone: The junction shows a germline mismatch at one end, possibly a read error.

The sequence was collected from a woman aged 30 to 39 in good health and CMV-seronegative. Sample: PBMCs. The chain joins TRBV10-2 to TRBJ2-5, with 12 positions matching TRBD2. CDR3 nucleotides: TGCGTCAGCAGGGGACTAGCGGGTAAGGGGCCCCAAGAGACCCAGTACTTC. It is translated as CVSRGLAGKGPQETQYF.